The entry below gives a single TCR beta chain sequence along with its context. Its antigen is not known. The junction and the germline gene differ at one end; a read error may be behind it. Using immunoSEQ multiplex PCR, the repertoire was profiled, and TCRdb retains in-frame clones only, with some absent. The sample holds about 460,000 clones, approximately 77% seen once. The data were obtained in a study of shared clonotypes between healthy human individuals. Study-wide context: With ages of 18 to 49, the donors were two women and a few men.

There are 14 residues in the CDR3. Findings of the study overall: Sequencing depth was expected to affect clonotype sharing among donors. Sampling involved blood alone; tissue repertoires likely differ. The small donor group covered limited genetic and exposure diversity.

This TCR came from a woman between 40 and 55 years old in good health. Some clones in this sample may be carry-over from other donors' samples. The V call is TRBV5-3, the J call TRBJ1-2; perhaps TRBD1 as D (6 bases). TRBV5-3 qualifies as an ORF whose function is uncertain. Sequenced input: PBMCs. CDR3 coding DNA: TGTGCCAGCAGCTTGGGGACACAACTCTATGGCTACACCTTC. This codes for CASSLGTQLYGYTF.